This TCR beta chain was found in a study of control samples from healthy donors and cancer patients. Profiled with immunoSEQ multiplex PCR; TCRdb holds only in-frame clones, not every one. The sample lists roughly 150,000 clones; about 94% were seen once. CDR1 LGHDT and CDR2 YNNKEL come from the germline V gene (reference sequence). This CDR3 comprises 17 residues. The V gene end was trimmed by 0 bases and the J gene end by 2 bases; junction bases not matched to a gene: 7. The chain joins TRBV3-1 (or the pseudogene TRBV3-2) to TRBJ2-1, with TRBD1 matching 7 bases. This TCR was sampled from a woman aged 25 to 39 in good health. Sequencing used blood. CDR3: CASSQDLGGLTYNEQFF. For the CDR3, the DNA is TGTGCCAGCAGCCAAGATCTAGGGGGCCTAACCTACAATGAGCAGTTCTTC.